The 6 T cell receptor beta chains listed next were all sequenced from one sample in a study of blood T cell repertoires in COVID-19. The protocol was immunoSEQ multiplex PCR, while the TCRdb copy is restricted to in-frame clones and leaves out a portion. The sample lists more than 120,000 clones; over 85% were seen once. Sequenced input: peripheral blood. The receptor set was obtained from a human donor in a cohort sampled during active COVID-19.

In nucleotides, the CDR3 is TGTGCCAGCAGCTCAACTAGCGGGGAGGGAGATACGCAGTATTTT. Translating gives CASSSTSGEGDTQYF. This chain uses TRBV13 with TRBJ2-3; 10 bases map to TRBD2. Unmatched junction bases numbered 6, after V lost 4 bases and J lost 5 bases. Germline V gene sequence: CDR1 PRHDT, CDR2 FYEKMQ (reference sequence). The CDR3 loop spans 15 amino acids.

This clone was found once. The chain has TRBV27 and TRBJ1-1, with D possibly TRBD1 on 5 matching bases. This CDR3 contains 16 residues. Germline V gene lookup returns CDR1 MNHEY and CDR2 SMNVEV (reference sequence). Between the trimmed V and J ends, which lost 6 bases and 0 bases, there was a span of 17 bases. The CDR3 region has the DNA TGTGCCAGCAGCCCCGGGAGGGGACCGATGAACACTGAAGCTTTCTTT. Translated: CASSPGRGPMNTEAFF.

The V call is TRBV5-1, the J call TRBJ1-1, with 11 bases that match TRBD1. The V and J ends lost 4 bases and 4 bases, in that order; junction bases with no gene match: 6. The CDR3 is made up of 15 amino acids. Per germline, CDR1 SGHRS and CDR2 YFSETQ. The CDR3: CASSGGQGAGTEAFF. For the CDR3, the DNA is TGCGCCAGCAGCGGAGGACAGGGGGCGGGCACTGAAGCTTTCTTT.

The chain joins TRBV11-1 to TRBJ2-3; D call uncertain. Trimming took 5 bases from V and 2 from J, leaving 8 bases between them. Germline CDR1 SGHAT, CDR2 FQDESV (reference sequence). This CDR3 spans 13 amino acids. The CDR3 protein is CASSVGYTDTQYF. The DNA for the CDR3 is TGTGCCAGCAGCGTCGGGTACACAGATACGCAGTATTTT.

This clone is a singleton in its sample. This sequence joins TRBV29-1 and TRBJ2-1; D call uncertain. The CDR3 contains 16 residues. Germline-derived CDR1 and CDR2 are SQVTM and ANQGSEA. V dropped 0 bases and J dropped 3 bases, with 15 bases sitting between them. This CDR3 is CSVEDPTGWVYNEQFF. The DNA for the CDR3 is TGCAGCGTTGAAGATCCGACGGGTTGGGTCTACAATGAGCAGTTCTTC.

The gene calls are TRBV24-1 and TRBJ2-3; 7 bases fit TRBD1. The trim removed 7 bases at V and 8 bases at J, leaving 20 bases unmatched. Germline-derived CDR1 and CDR2 are KGHDR and SFDVKD. The CDR3 is made up of 17 amino acids. CDR3 DNA sequence: TGTGCCACCAGCGCCGGGACAGAGAGAGGTGGGGGCGGTACGCAGTATTTT. This gives the protein CATSAGTERGGGGTQYF.